This T cell receptor beta chain is drawn from a study of shared clonotypes between healthy human individuals. Study observations and caveats: In contrast to clonotypes shared by all four donors, non-shared clonotypes had lower generation probabilities. Larger estimated richness was generally seen in naive subsets than in memory subsets.

Note on this clone: Its antigen is still unknown.

The CDR3 extends over 15 amino acids. Trimming took off 2 bases at V and 2 bases at J, with 12 bases between the two ends. The germline CDR1 and CDR2 sequences are KGHSH and LQKENI. Within Nashville, Tennessee resided all donors, each a Caucasian adult. The CD8 memory fraction combined CD45RO+ cells with TemRA cells (CCR7-negative CD45RA+). Only in-frame clones appear in the TCRdb table, and some are missing; sequencing was by immunoSEQ multiplex PCR. The table lists about 380,000 clones, 96% of them singletons. Sequencing was carried out using memory CD8+ T cells sorted from blood. Subset described: CD45RO+ cells pooled with CCR7-negative TemRA cells. The chain has TRBV18 and TRBJ2-5; a possible D gene is TRBD1 (6 bases). The TCR sequence derives from a man under 40 in good health. The chain's CDR3 is CASSPIERGQETQYF. The CDR3 nucleotides are TGTGCCAGCTCACCAATCGAGAGGGGGCAAGAGACCCAGTACTTC.